The rows below give T cell receptor beta chains drawn from one sample of a study of blood T cell repertoires in COVID-19. Repertoires were generated with immunoSEQ multiplex PCR, while TCRdb's copy carries only in-frame clones and drops some. The table shows roughly 400,000 clones, with around nine tenths occurring only once. What was sequenced was PBMCs or T cells enriched from blood (not recorded which). These receptors all come from a woman aged 45-65 years who had recovered from COVID-19. CDR3s include the opening cysteine and the closing phenylalanine or tryptophan. Fields, in order: J gene, V gene, clone size, D gene, CDR3 DNA, CDR3 protein. The D gene is left open where the match is weak. Size is omitted from some rows. Given values are once, few, many or a class for expanded clones.

TRBJ2-7 TRBV20-1 NA NA TGCAGTGCCCCGAGGGGGTACGAGCAGTACTTC CSAPRGYEQYF
TRBJ1-2 TRBV6-4 NA TRBD1 TGTGCCAGCAGTCCCGGGACAGACTATGGCTACACCTTC CASSPGTDYGYTF
TRBJ2-3 TRBV9 NA NA TGTGCCAGCAGCGTAGTTTCGGGAGTCGTTGCAGATACGCAGTATTTT CASSVVSGVVADTQYF
TRBJ1-1 TRBV7-2 NA NA TGTGCCAGCAGCCGGGCGGGACTCTTGAACGCTGAAGCTTTCTTT CASSRAGLLNAEAFF
TRBJ1-5 TRBV28 NA NA TGTGCCAGCAGGCCAGGGATGGGCAATCAGCCCCAGCATTTT CASRPGMGNQPQHF
TRBJ1-2 TRBV30 NA NA TGTGCCTGCATCGAGGCACTCGCCTTCAACTATGGCTACACCTTC CACIEALAFNYGYTF
TRBJ1-6 TRBV4-1 NA NA TGCGCCAGCAGCCAAGTATCCGAGGTGGATTGGAATTCACCCCTCCACTTT CASSQVSEVDWNSPLHF
TRBJ2-2 TRBV2 NA TRBD1 TGTGCCAGCAGGACGGACAGGTCGAACACCGGGGAGCTGTTTTTT CASRTDRSNTGELFF
TRBJ2-3 TRBV6-4 NA NA TGTGCCAGCAGTGAGCCGGGACTTAACACAGATACGCAGTATTTT CASSEPGLNTDTQYF
TRBJ1-5 TRBV30 NA NA TGTGCCTGGAGTGTTGGGGGCCATCAGCCCCAGCATTTT CAWSVGGHQPQHF
TRBJ1-1 TRBV7-8 NA TRBD1 TGTGCCAGCAGCTCAAGAGGACAGGGGGGGATATACACTGAAGCTTTCTTT CASSSRGQGGIYTEAFF
TRBJ1-6 TRBV5-4 NA NA TGTGCCAGCAGCTTGCAGGGTGTGAATAATTCACCCCTCCACTTT CASSLQGVNNSPLHF
TRBJ2-5 TRBV4-3 NA NA TGCGCCAGCAGCCAAGAGCGGGGCACGGGGACCCAGTACTTC CASSQERGTGTQYF
TRBJ2-7 TRBV12-3/TRBV12-4 once NA TGTGCCAGCAGTTTAGAGCCGCCGAGGCAGTACTTC CASSLEPPRQYF
TRBJ2-6 TRBV4-1 NA TRBD1 TGCGCCAGCAGCCAACAGGACAGGGACGCTGGGGCCAACGTCCTGACTTTC CASSQQDRDAGANVLTF
TRBJ1-2 TRBV29-1 NA NA TGCAGCGTTAGTCAGGGAGGTGAGGGCTACACCTTC CSVSQGGEGYTF
TRBJ1-1 TRBV6-5 NA NA TGTGCCAGCAAGGGACACCCAGTTGCTGAAGCTTTCTTT CASKGHPVAEAFF
TRBJ1-6 TRBV6-2/TRBV6-3 NA NA TGTGCCAGCAGTTACTCGTCCAGAACAAATTCACCCCTCCACTTT CASSYSSRTNSPLHF
TRBJ2-1 TRBV5-8 once NA TGTGCCAGCAGCTTGGGTACGAGCTCCTACAATGAGCAGTTCTTC CASSLGTSSYNEQFF
TRBJ2-2 TRBV2 NA TRBD1 TGTGCCAGCAGTGACGGACAGGCCGGGGAGCTGTTTTTT CASSDGQAGELFF
TRBJ1-4 TRBV2 NA TRBD1 TGTGCCAGCAGTGGGACAGGGACTTTTACTAATGAAAAACTGTTTTTT CASSGTGTFTNEKLFF
TRBJ1-1 TRBV14 NA NA TGTGCCAGCAGCCAATTCGCGGAAGCTTTCTTT CASSQFAEAFF
TRBJ1-5 TRBV5-1 once NA TGCGCCAGCAGCTTGGTATGGGGGGGAGAAAGCAATCAGCCCCAGCATTTT CASSLVWGGESNQPQHF
TRBJ2-3 TRBV14 NA NA TGTGCCAGCAGCCAAGGTTTGTTTCGGGACGGAGGGACAGATACGCAGTATTTT CASSQGLFRDGGTDTQYF
TRBJ2-7 TRBV5-1 NA NA TGCGCCAGCAGTGAAGCTTCGGGTCGCGAGCAGTACTTC CASSEASGREQYF
TRBJ2-1 TRBV5-4 NA NA TGTGCCAGCAGCTTGGTAGGGGGTATTTACAATGAGCAGTTCTTC CASSLVGGIYNEQFF
TRBJ1-1 TRBV30 NA NA TGTGCCTGGAGTGTCGGAGTAAACACTGAAGCTTTCTTT CAWSVGVNTEAFF
TRBJ2-7 TRBV13 NA NA TGTGCCAGCAGCAATGGACTGGGGAACTACGAGCAGTACTTC CASSNGLGNYEQYF
TRBJ2-7 TRBV18 NA TRBD1 TGTGCCAGCTCACTTGGGGACAGCATCTACGAGCAGTACTTC CASSLGDSIYEQYF
TRBJ1-5 TRBV28 NA TRBD1 TGTGCCAGCAGTCCCACAGGGGGCGGGGATCAGCCCCAGCATTTT CASSPTGGGDQPQHF
TRBJ1-5 TRBV2 NA TRBD1 TGTGCCAGCAGGGGGACAGTTAGCAATCAGCCCCAGCATTTT CASRGTVSNQPQHF